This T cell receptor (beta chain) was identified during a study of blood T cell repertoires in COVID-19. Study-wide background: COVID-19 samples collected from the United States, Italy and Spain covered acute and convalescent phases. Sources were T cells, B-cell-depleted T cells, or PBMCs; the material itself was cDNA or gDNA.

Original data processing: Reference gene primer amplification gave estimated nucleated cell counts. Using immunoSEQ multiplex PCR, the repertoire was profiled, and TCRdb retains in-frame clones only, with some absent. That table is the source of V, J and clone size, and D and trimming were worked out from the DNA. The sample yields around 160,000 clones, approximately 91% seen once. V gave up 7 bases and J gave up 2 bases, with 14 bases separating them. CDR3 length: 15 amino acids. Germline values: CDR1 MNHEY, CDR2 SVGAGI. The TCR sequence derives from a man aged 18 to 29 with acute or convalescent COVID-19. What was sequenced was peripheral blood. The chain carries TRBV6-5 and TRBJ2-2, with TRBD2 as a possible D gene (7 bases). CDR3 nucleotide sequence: TGTGCCAGCACCCTAGGGGGGGTCAACACCGGGGAGCTGTTTTTT. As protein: CASTLGGVNTGELFF.